The 18 T cell receptor beta chains reported below all come from one sample, sequenced in a study of follicular helper T cells after annual influenza vaccination (dated by TCRdb to about 2017). The library was generated by the immunoSEQ multiplex PCR assay. Entries here come from immuneACCESS through TCRdb and include only in-frame sequences with V and J called. Some clones fail to appear in such tables; in the studies checked, an unresolved V gene covers under half of the shortfall, and the cause of the remainder is unknown. Counted in this sample were just under 4,000 clones; roughly 80% of them appeared once. The ten most abundant clones make up 0.65% to 0.95% of the sample. The time point label corresponds to: 2014-2015 season, 7 days after vaccination. The sample was CXCR5- memory CD4+ T cells sorted from blood, taken 7 days after influenza vaccination. The cell subset or site label corresponds to: CXCR5- memory CD4 T cells. These receptors all stem from an adult who received the influenza vaccine.

The gene calls are TRBV18 and TRBJ2-3, with 12 nucleotides matching TRBD2. The CDR3 spans 16 residues. Trimming cost V 3 bases and J 5 bases; bases outside gene matches: 6. Per the germline V gene, CDR1 is KGHSH and CDR2 is LQKENI. The CDR3 sequence is CASSPLAGGPGDTQYF. The CDR3 bases are TGTGCCAGCTCACCCCTAGCGGGGGGGCCTGGAGATACGCAGTATTTT.

V usage is TRBV20-1 and J usage is TRBJ1-1; D unclear. CDR3 length: 11 residues. CDR1 DFQATT and CDR2 SNEGSKA come from the germline V gene (reference sequence). The V gene lost 6 bases and the J gene lost 4 bases, with 9 bases spanning the gap. CDR3 protein: CSALDRTEAFF. The CDR3, as DNA: TGCAGTGCCCTCGACCGCACTGAAGCTTTCTTT.

This clone was counted a single time. The V and J genes are TRBV28 and TRBJ1-1; the D gene is possibly TRBD1 (5 bases). Per germline, CDR1 MDHEN and CDR2 SYDVKM. The CDR3 spans 16 residues. V was shortened by 5 bases and J by 2 bases, with 18 bases between the two germline ends. The CDR3 bases are TGTGCCAGCAGTCAAGGGACTACCGGGACCAACACTGAAGCTTTCTTT. Its translation is CASSQGTTGTNTEAFF.

This chain links TRBV6-5 with TRBJ2-7; 10 bases match TRBD1. Germline V gene lookup returns CDR1 MNHEY and CDR2 SVGAGI. V lost 9 bases and J lost 6; bases outside the gene matches: 14. This CDR3 has 15 residues. CDR3 residues: CARNILGQGYGEQYF. The CDR3 DNA is TGTGCCAGAAACATCCTGGGACAGGGGTACGGCGAGCAGTACTTC.

CDR3 nucleotide sequence: TGCGCCAGCAGCTTGAGACCGAATTCTAGGGGGAGCAATCAGCCCCAGCATTTT. Translated: CASSLRPNSRGSNQPQHF. The rearrangement links TRBV5-1 to TRBJ1-5; D may be TRBD1 (6 bases). The CDR3 contains 18 residues. Deletions cut 1 base from V and 1 base from J, with 18 bases between. Germline V CDR1 and CDR2: SGHRS, YFSETQ. Looking up the rest from reference TRBV5-1 and TRBJ1-5 gives the full variable domain: KAGVTQTPRYLIKTRGQQVTLSCSPISGHRSVSWYQQTPGQGLQFLFEYFSETQRNKGNFPGRFSGRQFSNSRSEMNVSTLELGDSALYLCASSLRPNSRGSNQPQHFGDGTRLSIL.

The chain links TRBV27 to TRBJ2-3; 8 nucleotides align to TRBD2. V lost 8 bases to trimming and J lost 8 bases; unmatched junction nucleotides: 3. The germline gives CDR1 MNHEY, CDR2 SMNVEV (reference sequence). CDR3 length equals 11 residues. This chain's CDR3 is CASQLAGTQYF. The CDR3 bases are TGTGCCAGCCAGCTAGCGGGTACGCAGTATTTT.

The V and J genes are TRBV7-2 and TRBJ2-5; TRBD2 agrees at 11 bases. The CDR3 is 18 amino acids. The V and J ends lost 4 bases and 5 bases, in that order; junction bases with no gene match: 15. Germline assignment: CDR1 SGHTA and CDR2 FQGNSA. The CDR3 protein is CASSSYPRLAGNGETQYF. The CDR3 nucleotides are TGTGCCAGCAGCTCCTACCCGAGACTAGCGGGGAACGGGGAGACCCAGTACTTC.

The rearrangement links TRBV18 to TRBJ2-3, with 7 nucleotides matching TRBD2. The trim removed 2 bases at V and 8 bases at J, leaving 4 bases unmatched. The CDR3 has 13 residues. Germline V CDR1 and CDR2: KGHSH, LQKENI. CDR3 amino acids: CASSPGGGSTQYF. CDR3 in DNA: TGTGCCAGCTCACCAGGCGGGGGAAGTACGCAGTATTTT.

The chain uses TRBV7-9 and TRBJ2-5, with D possibly being TRBD1 (6 bases). CDR3 length: 14 residues. V lost 1 base to trimming and J lost 3 bases, with 9 bases between them. The germline V gene has CDR1 SEHNR and CDR2 FQNEAQ (reference sequence). CDR3 sequence (DNA): TGTGCCAGCAGCTTAGGTGGACAGAAAGAGACCCAGTACTTC. This sequence encodes CASSLGGQKETQYF.

J is TRBJ1-4 and V is TRBV6-5; the match to TRBD1 covers 7 bases. CDR3 length: 16 residues. V trimming: 0 bases; J trimming: 10 bases; junction bases outside the gene matches: 11. From germline, CDR1 is MNHEY and CDR2 SVGAGI. In DNA form, the CDR3 reads TGTGCCAGCAGTTACTCAGCGACAGGCTCAGGGGGAAAACTGTTTTTT. Its protein product is CASSYSATGSGGKLFF.

The chain combines TRBV5-5 with TRBJ1-2; D unclear. From germline, CDR1 is SGHKS and CDR2 YYEKEE (reference sequence). The V end was cut by 4 bases, the J end by 6 bases, with 13 bases between. The CDR3 length is 13 residues. The CDR3, as DNA: TGTGCCAGCAGCCCCAGGTGGACCGATGGCTACACCTTC. Residues: CASSPRWTDGYTF. Full variable domain (rest looked up from reference TRBV5-5 and TRBJ1-2): DAGVTQSPTHLIKTRGQQVTLRCSPISGHKSVSWYQQVLGQGPQFIFQYYEKEERGRGNFPDRFSARQFPNYSSELNVNALLLGDSALYLCASSPRWTDGYTFGSGTRLTVV.

The CDR3 protein is CASSLDSNEQYF. The CDR3 bases are TGTGCCAGCAGCTTAGACAGCAACGAGCAGTACTTC. V usage is TRBV5-8 and J usage is TRBJ2-7; D possibly corresponds to TRBD1 (5 bases). V was pared by 2 bases and J by 5 bases, with 8 bases between. Germline V gene sequence: CDR1 SGHTS, CDR2 YDEGEE. The CDR3 has 12 amino acids.

This clone has only a few counts. The rearrangement joins TRBV10-1 to TRBJ1-6, with D unclear. The length of the CDR3 is 14 residues. Germline CDR1 and CDR2: WNHNN and SYGVQD (reference sequence). V shed 0 bases and J shed 7 bases, with 7 bases lying between them. CDR3 in DNA: TGCGCCAGCAGTGAGTCGACGACCAATTCACCCCTCCACTTT. Translated: CASSESTTNSPLHF.

The chain is built from TRBV9 and TRBJ2-7; the D call may be TRBD1 or TRBD2 (5 bases each). Germline V CDR1 and CDR2: SGDLS, YYNGEE. CDR3 length equals 13 residues. The V and J ends lost 3 bases and 7 bases respectively, with 14 bases between them. The CDR3 is CASSGRPGAEQYF. CDR3 nucleotide sequence: TGTGCCAGCAGCGGACGACCCGGGGCGGAGCAGTACTTC.

In this sample, this clone turned up a few times. The chain carries TRBV2 and TRBJ1-6, with a possible D match to TRBD1 (6 bases). This CDR3 is built from 15 residues. Germline CDR1 and CDR2: SNHLY and FYNNEI. V gave up 6 bases and J gave up 10 bases, with 19 bases separating them. CDR3 sequence: CASRIQGVISSPLHF. Here the CDR3 DNA reads TGTGCCAGCAGGATACAGGGAGTAATTTCGTCACCCCTCCACTTT. The variable domain in full, completed from reference TRBV2 and TRBJ1-6, reads EPEVTQTPSHQVTQMGQEVILRCVPISNHLYFYWYRQILGQKVEFLVSFYNNEISEKSEIFDDQFSVERPDGSNFTLKIRSTKLEDSAMYFCASRIQGVISSPLHFGNGTRLTVT.

J is TRBJ2-7 and V is TRBV7-9; D ambiguous. Trimming left V 3 bases short and J 4 bases short, with 7 bases between. The CDR3 covers 12 residues. CDR1 and CDR2 from the germline V gene are SEHNR and FQNEAQ (reference sequence). CDR3 in DNA: TGTGCCAGCAGCTTCTCGGCTTACGAGCAGTACTTC. It yields the protein CASSFSAYEQYF.

The V call is TRBV28, the J call TRBJ2-6; TRBD1 might be the D (6 bases). CDR3 size: 15 residues. In germline, CDR1 is MDHEN, CDR2 SYDVKM. The V and J ends lost 10 bases and 0 bases respectively, with 13 bases between them. CDR3 bases: TGTGCCACAGGGGACGGGACCTCTGGGGCCAACGTCCTGACTTTC. It specifies CATGDGTSGANVLTF.

The chain links TRBV7-2 to TRBJ2-1; D remains ambiguous. CDR1 and CDR2 (germline): SGHTA, FQGNSA. Trimming pared 3 bases from V and 9 bases from J, leaving 9 bases between. The CDR3 loop spans 12 amino acids. CDR3 loop: CASSFWGVEQFF. CDR3 DNA: TGTGCCAGCAGCTTTTGGGGTGTTGAGCAGTTCTTC.